The entry that follows covers one T cell receptor beta chain sequence. The record originates from a study of blood T cell repertoires in COVID-19. The overall study: The United States, Italy and Spain were the sources of the acute and convalescent COVID-19 samples. PBMCs, B-cell-depleted T cells, or T cells provided the cDNA or gDNA that made up the material.

Per the germline V gene, CDR1 is WNHNN and CDR2 is SYGVQD (reference sequence). With 5 bases clipped from V and 8 bases from J, the junction kept 7 bases outside the gene matches. The CDR3 has 14 residues. In the original processing: Cell counts per sample came from amplifying reference gene primers. The protocol was immunoSEQ multiplex PCR, while the TCRdb copy is restricted to in-frame clones and leaves out a portion. V, J and clone size derive from that table, while D and trimming were established from the DNA sequence. The table has tens of thousands of clones, roughly 80% seen once. This TCR came from a woman aged 55 to 70 with acute or convalescent COVID-19. The sequenced sample was peripheral blood. The chain carries TRBV10-1 and TRBJ2-1, with 9 bases aligning to TRBD1. The CDR3 region is CASSLQGAGDEQFF. The CDR3 nucleotides are TGCGCCAGCAGTCTACAGGGGGCCGGGGATGAGCAGTTCTTC.